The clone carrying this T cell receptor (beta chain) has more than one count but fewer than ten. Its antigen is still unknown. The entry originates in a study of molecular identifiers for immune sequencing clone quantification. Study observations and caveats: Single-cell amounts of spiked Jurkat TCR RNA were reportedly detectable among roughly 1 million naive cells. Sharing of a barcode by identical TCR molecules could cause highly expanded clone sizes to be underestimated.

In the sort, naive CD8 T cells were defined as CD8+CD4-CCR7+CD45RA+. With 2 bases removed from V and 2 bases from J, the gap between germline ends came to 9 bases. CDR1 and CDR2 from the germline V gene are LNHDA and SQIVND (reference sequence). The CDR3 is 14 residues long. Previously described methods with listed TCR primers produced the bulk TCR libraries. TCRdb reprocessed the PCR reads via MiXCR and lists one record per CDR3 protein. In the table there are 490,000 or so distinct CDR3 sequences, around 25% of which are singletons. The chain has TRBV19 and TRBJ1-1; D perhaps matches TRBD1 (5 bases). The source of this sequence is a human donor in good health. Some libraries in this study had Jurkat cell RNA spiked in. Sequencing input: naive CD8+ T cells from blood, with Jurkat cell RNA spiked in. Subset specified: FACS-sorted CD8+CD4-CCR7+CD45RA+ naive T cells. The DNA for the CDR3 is TGTGCCAGTAGTATATCCGGGGGAAACACTGAAGCTTTCTTT. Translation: CASSISGGNTEAFF.